The present entry profiles one T cell receptor beta chain with its context. Its cognate antigen is unknown. The data are from a study of T-cell memory formation after mild COVID-19. Study background: Among the donors, TCR clusters were largely specific to each donor.

V shed 1 base, J shed 4 bases, and the junction held 10 bases outside the gene matches. This CDR3 contains 17 residues. Germline CDR1 reads MGHRA; CDR2 reads YSYEKL. Constant-segment primers were used for 5'RACE, and the resulting TCR alpha and TCR beta cDNA libraries carried sample barcodes and UMIs. From the 5' RACE reads, TCRdb called clonotypes with MiXCR, one entry per CDR3 protein. The sample has about 430,000 distinct CDR3 sequences, 20% to 30% seen once. Whole-study results and caveats: Later expanders leaned CD4+, whereas clones that contracted between day 15 and 85 were balanced CD4/CD8. There was no confirmation that second-wave clones peaking on day 37 were SARS-CoV-2 specific.

The sequenced sample was PBMCs or a T cell subset sorted from them (not recorded which). This receptor was taken from an adult woman who had mild COVID-19 (a few samples of this study predate the infection). Cell type and time point are not known. V and J are TRBV4-1 and TRBJ2-3; 8 bases line up with TRBD2. The CDR3 DNA is TGCGCCAGCAGCCAAGCCGAGCGGGGGCACTGGGCAGATACGCAGTATTTT. The encoded protein is CASSQAERGHWADTQYF.